Shown below are 13 T cell receptor beta chains from a single sample sequenced in a study of identical twins. A single record per CDR3 protein comes from TCRdb applying MiXCR to the 5' RACE reads. The table shows nearly 900,000 distinct CDR3 sequences, with 9% to 15% occurring only once. This same sample was also part of a study on yellow fever vaccine responses in identical twins.

Sequences were obtained from PBMCs. The origin of the receptors is a woman between 18 and 29 years old in good health.

The rearrangement links TRBV5-5 to TRBJ2-7; a possible D gene is TRBD1 (5 bases). Germline loops: CDR1 SGHKS, CDR2 YYEKEE (reference sequence). This CDR3 spans 13 amino acids. Trimming pared 4 bases from V and 6 bases from J, leaving 14 bases between. CDR3 amino acids: CASSGTGRSEQYV. CDR3 DNA sequence: TGTGCCAGCAGCGGAACAGGCAGGAGCGAGCAGTACGTC.

This clonotype was counted ten times or more. The rearrangement joins TRBV5-1 to TRBJ2-5, with D hard to call. Germline values: CDR1 SGHRS, CDR2 YFSETQ. The germline V and J ends were trimmed by 2 bases and 0 bases, with 5 bases remaining between them. CDR3 length: 13 residues. The CDR3 region has the DNA TGCGCCAGCAGCTTACTGTACCAAGAGACCCAGTACTTC. Translating gives CASSLLYQETQYF.

This chain uses TRBV7-9 with TRBJ2-5; perhaps TRBD1 as D (5 bases). The CDR3 runs to 12 residues. CDR1 is SEHNR, CDR2 FQNEAQ, per germline (reference sequence). Trimming pared 6 bases from V and 5 bases from J, leaving 10 bases between. DNA of the CDR3: TGTGCCAGCAGACACAGGAATGAGACCCAGTACTTC. Residues: CASRHRNETQYF.

The chain recombines TRBV6-1 with TRBJ1-4, with 7 bases that match TRBD1. V shed 5 bases and J 0 bases; nucleotides not matched to a gene: 6. Germline loops: CDR1 MNHNS, CDR2 SASEGT. The CDR3 loop spans 16 amino acids. DNA of the CDR3: TGTGCCAGCAGTCGGGACAGCGTCGCAACTAATGAAAAACTGTTTTTT. It translates to CASSRDSVATNEKLFF.

The V call is TRBV6-4, the J call TRBJ2-3; 10 positions agree with TRBD2. The CDR3 runs to 16 residues. Germline CDR1 reads MRHNA; CDR2 reads SNTAGT. V gave up 3 bases and J gave up 1 base; unmatched junction bases: 4. CDR3 sequence (DNA): TGTGCCAGCAGTGAATCCGGGACTAGCGGCACAGATACGCAGTATTTT. It yields the protein CASSESGTSGTDTQYF.

In DNA, the CDR3 is TGTGCCAGCAGCTTACAGCCAACCCGAAGGGGCGGGGGGCCACTCGGGACAGATACGCAGTATTTT. Protein sequence: CASSLQPTRRGGGPLGTDTQYF. The chain couples TRBV7-2 to TRBJ2-3; 8 bases fit TRBD2. Germline trimming cut 2 bases from V and 3 bases from J; bases unmatched to any gene: 25. The CDR3 spans 22 residues. Germline CDR1 SGHTA, CDR2 FQGNSA.

This clonotype has a count of ten or more. V gene TRBV7-2 combines with J gene TRBJ2-1, with no clear D. The CDR3 runs to 12 residues. Germline V gene lookup returns CDR1 SGHTA and CDR2 FQGNSA. V lost 5 bases and J 6 bases, leaving 8 bases between the germline ends. The DNA for the CDR3 is TGTGCCAGCAGCCCGAGTCTCAATGAGCAGTTCTTC. Protein sequence: CASSPSLNEQFF.

This clonotype was observed once. This chain connects TRBV29-1 to TRBJ1-2, with D unclear. CDR3 length: 17 residues. V shed 1 base and J shed 2 bases, with 20 bases lying between them. The germline V gene has CDR1 SQVTM and CDR2 ANQGSEA. The CDR3 nucleotides are TGCAGCGTTGAAGGTTCGGCCTGGCCCAGTCCGAACTATGGCTACACCTTC. This translates into CSVEGSAWPSPNYGYTF.

J is TRBJ2-2 and V is TRBV5-1; D may be TRBD2 (6 bases). Germline V gives CDR1 SGHRS, CDR2 YFSETQ. This CDR3 is 19 amino acids long. V was cut by 1 base and J by 0 bases, with 19 bases left in between. The CDR3 is CASSLSYELWRANTGELFF. In nucleotides, the CDR3 is TGCGCCAGCAGCTTGTCTTATGAGTTATGGAGGGCGAACACCGGGGAGCTGTTTTTT. Variable domain in full (rest from reference TRBV5-1 and TRBJ2-2): KAGVTQTPRYLIKTRGQQVTLSCSPISGHRSVSWYQQTPGQGLQFLFEYFSETQRNKGNFPGRFSGRQFSNSRSEMNVSTLELGDSALYLCASSLSYELWRANTGELFFGEGSRLTVL.

V is TRBV7-6 and J is TRBJ2-5; 7 nucleotides agree with TRBD2. The germline CDR1 and CDR2 sequences are SGHVS and FNYEAQ. CDR3 length: 14 residues. V was pared by 3 bases and J by 4 bases, with 5 bases of the junction left unmatched. In DNA form, the CDR3 reads TGTGCCAGCAGCTTGGGGGAGGGAGCAGAGACCCAGTACTTC. It codes for CASSLGEGAETQYF.

This clonotype was seen a handful of times. The chain couples TRBV28 to TRBJ1-2, with 9 positions matching TRBD1. Losses at the gene ends were 6 bases for V and 4 bases for J; bases not matched to a gene: 3. The CDR3 totals 13 residues. Germline V gene data show CDR1 as MDHEN and CDR2 as SYDVKM. The CDR3 loop is CASRGDRVYGYTF. The CDR3 bases are TGTGCCAGCAGGGGGGACAGGGTCTATGGCTACACCTTC.

The chain couples TRBV12-3 or TRBV12-4 to TRBJ2-7; 8 nucleotides match TRBD1. V shed 4 bases, J shed 5 bases, and the junction held 10 bases outside the gene matches. CDR3 length equals 15 residues. CDR3 bases: TGTGCCAGCAGTTCCGGACAGGGATGGTTAAACGAGCAGTACTTC. The encoded protein is CASSSGQGWLNEQYF.

The gene calls are TRBV6-1 and TRBJ1-5; unclear D gene. Trimming stripped 7 bases from V and 0 bases from J, with 4 bases between. Germline-derived CDR1 and CDR2 are MNHNS and SASEGT. The CDR3 has 12 amino acids. CDR3 DNA sequence: TGTGCCAGCACAGATAGCAATCAGCCCCAGCATTTT. Amino acids: CASTDSNQPQHF.